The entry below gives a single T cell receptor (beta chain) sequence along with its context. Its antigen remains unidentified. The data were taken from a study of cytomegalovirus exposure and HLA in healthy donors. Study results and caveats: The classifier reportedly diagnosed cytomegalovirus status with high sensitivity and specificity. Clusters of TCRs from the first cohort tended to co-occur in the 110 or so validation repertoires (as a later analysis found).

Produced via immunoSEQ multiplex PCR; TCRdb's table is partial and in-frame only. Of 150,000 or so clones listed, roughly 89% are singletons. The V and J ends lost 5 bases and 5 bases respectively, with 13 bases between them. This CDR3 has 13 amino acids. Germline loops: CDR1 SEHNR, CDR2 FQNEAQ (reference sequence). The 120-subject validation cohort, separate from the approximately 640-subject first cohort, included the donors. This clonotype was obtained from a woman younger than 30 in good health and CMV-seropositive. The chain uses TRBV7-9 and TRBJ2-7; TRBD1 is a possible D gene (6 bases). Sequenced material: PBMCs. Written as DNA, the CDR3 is TGTGCCAGCAGCCTGGCAGGGGTGGACGAGCAGTACTTC. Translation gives CASSLAGVDEQYF.